This T cell receptor beta chain was found in a study of T cells after yellow fever vaccination. About the study: Fractions of limited cellularity were prepared by means of SMART-Seq v4 Ultra Low Input.

This clonotype was detected only a few times. Germline CDR1 is SGHTA and CDR2 is FQGTGA. CDR3 size: 14 residues. J lost 6 bases, V lost 3 bases, and 2 bases had no gene match. One entry per CDR3 protein, called by TCRdb with MiXCR from the 5' RACE reads. The sample has some 340,000 distinct CDR3 sequences, about 10% seen once; the top ten hold approximately 3%. This material consisted of CD4+ T cells sorted from PBMCs, taken 45 days after the yellow fever booster vaccination. The clonotype originates from a man aged 18 to 35 who received the YFV17D yellow fever vaccine. This chain joins TRBV7-3 and TRBJ2-5, with TRBD1 matching 12 bases. The CDR3 here is CASSLGQGAKTQYF. The CDR3 DNA reads TGTGCCAGCAGCTTGGGACAGGGGGCTAAGACCCAGTACTTC.